This is a list of T cell receptor beta chains from one sample in a study of T cells in Graves' hyperthyroidism and ophthalmopathy. In TCRdb, the multiplex PCR reads were re-called with MiXCR into one record per CDR3 protein. This repertoire shows around 300,000 distinct CDR3 sequences, roughly 15% found once; its top ten account for about 37%. Material: blood. These TCRs come from a woman aged 40 to 50 with Graves' ophthalmopathy. The CDR3 runs from the conserved cysteine through the conserved F or W. The D gene is left open where the match is weak. The size field is filled for only some rows; it gives once, few, many or a size class.

abundance: .
d_gene: TRBD2
v_gene: TRBV29-1
j_gene: TRBJ2-7
CDR3aa: CSVKAGPYEQYF
CDR3nt: TGCAGCGTTAAAGCGGGACCATACGAGCAGTACTTC

abundance: .
d_gene: .
v_gene: TRBV30
j_gene: TRBJ1-6
CDR3aa: CAWSVDPVGSPLHF
CDR3nt: TGTGCCTGGAGTGTAGACCCTGTTGGTTCACCCCTCCACTTT

abundance: many
d_gene: .
v_gene: TRBV5-1
j_gene: TRBJ2-7
CDR3aa: CASSLEFGDPSYEQYF
CDR3nt: TGCGCCAGCAGCTTGGAGTTCGGGGATCCATCCTACGAGCAGTACTTC

abundance: few
d_gene: TRBD1
v_gene: TRBV20-1
j_gene: TRBJ1-5
CDR3aa: CSARERDRGTQPQHF
CDR3nt: TGCAGTGCTAGGGAGAGGGACAGGGGGACTCAGCCCCAGCATTTT

abundance: many
d_gene: .
v_gene: TRBV12-3/TRBV12-4
j_gene: TRBJ1-5
CDR3aa: CASGRGRNQPQHF
CDR3nt: TGTGCCAGCGGGCGGGGTCGCAATCAGCCCCAGCATTTT

abundance: many
d_gene: TRBD2
v_gene: TRBV28
j_gene: TRBJ2-5
CDR3aa: CASSYVRTGTSGTWLETQYF
CDR3nt: TGTGCCAGCAGTTATGTACGAACCGGGACTAGCGGGACGTGGCTAGAGACCCAGTACTTC

abundance: many
d_gene: TRBD2
v_gene: TRBV7-8
j_gene: TRBJ2-3
CDR3aa: CASSLLAGGVLTDTQYF
CDR3nt: TGTGCCAGCAGCCTGTTAGCGGGAGGTGTCCTCACAGATACGCAGTATTTT

abundance: few
d_gene: TRBD1
v_gene: TRBV6-1
j_gene: TRBJ2-7
CDR3aa: CASNLRDSTYEQYF
CDR3nt: TGTGCCAGCAATCTACGGGACAGCACCTACGAGCAGTACTTC

abundance: .
d_gene: TRBD2
v_gene: TRBV10-3
j_gene: TRBJ2-3
CDR3aa: CAIRTNPGLAGGPDTQYF
CDR3nt: TGTGCCATCCGTACGAATCCGGGACTAGCGGGAGGGCCAGATACGCAGTATTTT

abundance: many
d_gene: .
v_gene: TRBV10-3
j_gene: TRBJ2-5
CDR3aa: CAISESSKETQYF
CDR3nt: TGTGCCATCAGTGAGTCAAGTAAAGAGACCCAGTACTTC

abundance: many
d_gene: TRBD2
v_gene: TRBV2
j_gene: TRBJ2-5
CDR3aa: CASSEARGGAHGYF
CDR3nt: TGTGCCAGCAGTGAAGCTCGGGGAGGGGCCCACGGGTACTTC

abundance: many
d_gene: TRBD1
v_gene: TRBV28
j_gene: TRBJ1-3
CDR3aa: CASRRQGRHTIYF
CDR3nt: TGTGCCAGCAGAAGACAGGGCCGGCACACCATATATTTT

abundance: many
d_gene: .
v_gene: TRBV11-3
j_gene: TRBJ1-2
CDR3aa: CASSLEADYGYTF
CDR3nt: TGTGCCAGCAGCTTGGAGGCAGACTATGGCTACACCTTC

abundance: .
d_gene: .
v_gene: TRBV14
j_gene: TRBJ2-1
CDR3aa: CASSQDRRGGQFF
CDR3nt: TGTGCCAGCAGCCAAGACCGGCGTGGTGGGCAGTTCTTC

abundance: many
d_gene: TRBD1
v_gene: TRBV29-1
j_gene: TRBJ1-2
CDR3aa: CSVGTAGQGMSAGYTF
CDR3nt: TGCAGCGTTGGGACTGCGGGACAGGGGATGAGCGCGGGCTACACCTTC

abundance: many
d_gene: TRBD2
v_gene: TRBV16
j_gene: TRBJ2-5
CDR3aa: CASSHGLAMVGTQYF
CDR3nt: TGTGCCAGCAGCCACGGACTAGCAATGGTGGGGACCCAGTACTTC

abundance: many
d_gene: .
v_gene: TRBV6-1
j_gene: TRBJ1-5
CDR3aa: CASSKSTRTDNQPQHF
CDR3nt: TGTGCCAGCAGCAAGAGTACCAGGACAGACAATCAGCCCCAGCATTTT

abundance: many
d_gene: TRBD1
v_gene: TRBV20-1
j_gene: TRBJ1-2
CDR3aa: CSTGQGYGYTF
CDR3nt: TGCAGTACTGGACAGGGCTATGGCTACACCTTC

abundance: many
d_gene: TRBD1
v_gene: TRBV7-9
j_gene: TRBJ2-7
CDR3aa: CASSQRTGGTYEQYF
CDR3nt: TGTGCCAGCAGCCAACGGACAGGGGGCACCTACGAGCAGTACTTC

abundance: many
d_gene: .
v_gene: TRBV2
j_gene: TRBJ1-2
CDR3aa: CASTARGLDGYTF
CDR3nt: TGTGCCAGCACGGCCCGTGGTCTGGATGGCTACACCTTC

abundance: many
d_gene: .
v_gene: TRBV19
j_gene: TRBJ1-1
CDR3aa: CASTGKGRLKGFF
CDR3nt: TGTGCCAGTACGGGAAAGGGACGGTTGAAGGGTTTCTTT

abundance: few
d_gene: .
v_gene: TRBV3-1
j_gene: TRBJ1-3
CDR3aa: CASARGSLGNTIYF
CDR3nt: TGTGCCAGCGCCAGGGGTTCTCTGGGAAACACCATATATTTT

abundance: many
d_gene: .
v_gene: TRBV18
j_gene: TRBJ1-1
CDR3aa: CASSPQPGKTEAFF
CDR3nt: TGTGCCAGCTCACCACAGCCCGGGAAAACTGAAGCTTTCTTT

abundance: few
d_gene: .
v_gene: TRBV3-1
j_gene: TRBJ2-7
CDR3aa: CASSQVRHEQYF
CDR3nt: TGTGCCAGCAGCCAAGTGAGGCACGAGCAGTACTTC

abundance: .
d_gene: .
v_gene: TRBV2
j_gene: TRBJ1-6
CDR3aa: CASSGRQTNSPLHF
CDR3nt: TGTGCCAGCAGTGGGCGGCAGACTAATTCACCCCTCCACTTT

abundance: many
d_gene: TRBD2
v_gene: TRBV3-1
j_gene: TRBJ2-5
CDR3aa: CASSQGLAGIQETQYF
CDR3nt: TGTGCCAGCAGCCAGGGACTAGCGGGGATCCAAGAGACCCAGTACTTC

abundance: many
d_gene: .
v_gene: TRBV6-6
j_gene: TRBJ2-1
CDR3aa: CASSYSGIVDNEQFF
CDR3nt: TGTGCCAGCAGTTACTCAGGGATCGTTGACAATGAGCAGTTCTTC

abundance: few
d_gene: .
v_gene: TRBV20-1
j_gene: TRBJ1-4
CDR3aa: CSARKYRLRGAEKLFF
CDR3nt: TGCAGTGCTAGAAAATATAGGCTTCGGGGAGCCGAAAAACTGTTTTTT

abundance: many
d_gene: .
v_gene: TRBV10-2
j_gene: TRBJ2-5
CDR3aa: CASSEGGGQETQYF
CDR3nt: TGCGCCAGCAGTGAGGGAGGGGGACAAGAGACCCAGTACTTC

abundance: many
d_gene: .
v_gene: TRBV12-3/TRBV12-4
j_gene: TRBJ2-5
CDR3aa: CASSRFKETQYF
CDR3nt: TGTGCCAGCAGTCGTTTTAAAGAGACCCAGTACTTC

abundance: .
d_gene: .
v_gene: TRBV9
j_gene: TRBJ2-1
CDR3aa: CASSVGHLSYNEQFF
CDR3nt: TGTGCCAGCAGCGTAGGACACCTCTCCTACAATGAGCAGTTCTTC

abundance: many
d_gene: TRBD2
v_gene: TRBV6-1
j_gene: TRBJ2-7
CDR3aa: CASSLLAGDTYEQYF
CDR3nt: TGTGCCAGCAGTTTGTTAGCGGGCGATACCTACGAGCAGTACTTC

abundance: many
d_gene: .
v_gene: TRBV2
j_gene: TRBJ2-3
CDR3aa: CASSRRGSTDTQYF
CDR3nt: TGTGCCAGCAGCCGCAGGGGCAGCACAGATACGCAGTATTTT

abundance: many
d_gene: TRBD1
v_gene: TRBV25-1
j_gene: TRBJ1-1
CDR3aa: CASSGDRGITEAFF
CDR3nt: TGTGCCAGCAGTGGGGACAGGGGGATCACTGAAGCTTTCTTT

abundance: many
d_gene: .
v_gene: TRBV10-3
j_gene: TRBJ2-7
CDR3aa: CAISDRVGEQYF
CDR3nt: TGTGCCATCAGTGACAGGGTGGGCGAGCAGTACTTC

abundance: .
d_gene: .
v_gene: TRBV11-2
j_gene: TRBJ2-7
CDR3aa: CASVPRDGYEQYF
CDR3nt: TGTGCCAGCGTACCCCGGGACGGTTACGAGCAGTACTTC

abundance: many
d_gene: .
v_gene: TRBV25-1
j_gene: TRBJ1-1
CDR3aa: CASRRQHTEAFF
CDR3nt: TGTGCCAGCAGGAGACAGCACACTGAAGCTTTCTTT

abundance: many
d_gene: .
v_gene: TRBV6-1
j_gene: TRBJ1-5
CDR3aa: CASRIGGSNQPQHF
CDR3nt: TGTGCCAGCAGAATTGGGGGAAGCAATCAGCCCCAGCATTTT

abundance: many
d_gene: .
v_gene: TRBV2
j_gene: TRBJ2-3
CDR3aa: CASSEAFRSDTQYF
CDR3nt: TGTGCCAGCAGTGAAGCCTTTAGGTCTGATACGCAGTATTTT

abundance: .
d_gene: .
v_gene: TRBV12-3/TRBV12-4
j_gene: TRBJ1-1
CDR3aa: CAGSALANTEAFF
CDR3nt: TGTGCCGGCAGTGCGTTGGCGAACACTGAAGCTTTCTTT

abundance: many
d_gene: .
v_gene: TRBV29-1
j_gene: TRBJ2-7
CDR3aa: CSVDRGLGYEQYF
CDR3nt: TGCAGCGTTGATCGGGGGCTTGGGTACGAGCAGTACTTC

abundance: many
d_gene: .
v_gene: TRBV2
j_gene: TRBJ2-7
CDR3aa: CASNRDGYEQYF
CDR3nt: TGTGCCAGCAACCGGGACGGCTACGAGCAGTACTTC

abundance: .
d_gene: TRBD1
v_gene: TRBV2
j_gene: TRBJ2-5
CDR3aa: CASNAGTEETQYF
CDR3nt: TGTGCCAGTAATGCCGGGACAGAAGAGACCCAGTACTTC

abundance: many
d_gene: .
v_gene: TRBV11-2
j_gene: TRBJ1-6
CDR3aa: CASSLVVSPLHF
CDR3nt: TGTGCCAGCAGCTTAGTGGTTTCACCCCTCCACTTT

abundance: many
d_gene: .
v_gene: TRBV12-3/TRBV12-4
j_gene: TRBJ2-3
CDR3aa: CASTPILSTDTQYF
CDR3nt: TGTGCCAGCACTCCCATTCTCAGCACAGATACGCAGTATTTT

abundance: many
d_gene: .
v_gene: TRBV7-9
j_gene: TRBJ1-2
CDR3aa: CASSRQDRNYGYTF
CDR3nt: TGTGCCAGCAGCCGTCAGGACCGCAACTATGGCTACACCTTC

abundance: many
d_gene: .
v_gene: TRBV30
j_gene: TRBJ1-5
CDR3aa: CAWTVGTHQPQHF
CDR3nt: TGTGCCTGGACCGTGGGGACCCATCAGCCCCAGCATTTT

abundance: many
d_gene: TRBD1
v_gene: TRBV12-5
j_gene: TRBJ2-2
CDR3aa: CASGSYRGLDTGELFF
CDR3nt: TGTGCTAGTGGTTCGTACAGGGGGCTCGACACCGGGGAGCTGTTTTTT

abundance: few
d_gene: .
v_gene: TRBV7-9
j_gene: TRBJ2-5
CDR3aa: CASSLREQVPLVQYF
CDR3nt: TGTGCCAGCAGCTTAAGGGAACAGGTCCCATTGGTCCAGTACTTC

abundance: many
d_gene: .
v_gene: TRBV11-2
j_gene: TRBJ2-7
CDR3aa: CASSLELASHEQYF
CDR3nt: TGTGCCAGCAGCTTAGAACTAGCTTCCCACGAGCAGTACTTC

abundance: many
d_gene: .
v_gene: TRBV11-1
j_gene: TRBJ2-1
CDR3aa: CASSLVRGPYNEQFF
CDR3nt: TGTGCCAGCAGCTTAGTGAGGGGACCCTACAATGAGCAGTTCTTC

abundance: few
d_gene: .
v_gene: TRBV19
j_gene: TRBJ1-6
CDR3aa: CASSMSQFNSPLHF
CDR3nt: TGTGCCAGTAGTATGAGTCAGTTCAATTCACCCCTCCACTTT

abundance: many
d_gene: .
v_gene: TRBV19
j_gene: TRBJ2-7
CDR3aa: CASKYNGNYEQYF
CDR3nt: TGTGCCAGTAAATACAACGGGAACTACGAGCAGTACTTC

abundance: .
d_gene: TRBD2
v_gene: TRBV10-3
j_gene: TRBJ2-5
CDR3aa: CAISSSAGGLQETQYF
CDR3nt: TGTGCCATCAGCTCGTCTGCGGGGGGTTTACAAGAGACCCAGTACTTC

abundance: many
d_gene: .
v_gene: TRBV29-1
j_gene: TRBJ2-5
CDR3aa: CSVRLGRETQYF
CDR3nt: TGCAGCGTTCGGCTCGGTCGCGAGACCCAGTACTTC